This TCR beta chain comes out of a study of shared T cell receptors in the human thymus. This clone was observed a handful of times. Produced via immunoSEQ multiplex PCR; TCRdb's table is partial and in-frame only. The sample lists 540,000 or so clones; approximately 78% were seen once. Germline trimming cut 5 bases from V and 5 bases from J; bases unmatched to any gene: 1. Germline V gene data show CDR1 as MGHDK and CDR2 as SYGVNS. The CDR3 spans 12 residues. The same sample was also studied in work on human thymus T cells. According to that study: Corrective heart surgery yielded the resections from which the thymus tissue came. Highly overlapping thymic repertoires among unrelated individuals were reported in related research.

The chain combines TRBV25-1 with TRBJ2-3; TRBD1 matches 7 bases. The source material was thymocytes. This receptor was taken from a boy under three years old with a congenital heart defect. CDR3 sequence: CASSPGGDTQYF. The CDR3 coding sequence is TGTGCCAGCAGTCCAGGGGGAGATACGCAGTATTTT.